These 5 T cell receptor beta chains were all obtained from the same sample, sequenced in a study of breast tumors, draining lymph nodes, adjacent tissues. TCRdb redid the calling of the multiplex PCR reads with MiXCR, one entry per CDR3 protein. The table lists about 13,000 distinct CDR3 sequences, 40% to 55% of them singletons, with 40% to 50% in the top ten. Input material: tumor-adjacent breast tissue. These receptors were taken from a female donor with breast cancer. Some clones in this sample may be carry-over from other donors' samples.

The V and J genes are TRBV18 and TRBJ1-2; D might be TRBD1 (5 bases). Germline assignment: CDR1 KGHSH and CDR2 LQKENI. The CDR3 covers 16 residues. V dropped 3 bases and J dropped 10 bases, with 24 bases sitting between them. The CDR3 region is CASSPREGIGFTDYTF. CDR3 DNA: TGTGCCAGCTCACCTCGTGAGGGGATCGGTTTTACTGACTACACCTTC.

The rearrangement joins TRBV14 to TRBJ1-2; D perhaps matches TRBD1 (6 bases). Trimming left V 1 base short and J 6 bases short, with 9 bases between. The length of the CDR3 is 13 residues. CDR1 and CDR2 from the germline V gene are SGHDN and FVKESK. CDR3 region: CASSQGQGNGYTF. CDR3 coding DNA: TGTGCCAGCAGCCAAGGGCAGGGGAATGGCTACACCTTC. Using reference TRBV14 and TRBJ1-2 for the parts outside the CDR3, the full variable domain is EAGVTQFPSHSVIEKGQTVTLRCDPISGHDNLYWYRRVMGKEIKFLLHFVKESKQDESGMPNNRFLAERTGGTYSTLKVQPAELEDSGVYFCASSQGQGNGYTFGSGTRLTVV.

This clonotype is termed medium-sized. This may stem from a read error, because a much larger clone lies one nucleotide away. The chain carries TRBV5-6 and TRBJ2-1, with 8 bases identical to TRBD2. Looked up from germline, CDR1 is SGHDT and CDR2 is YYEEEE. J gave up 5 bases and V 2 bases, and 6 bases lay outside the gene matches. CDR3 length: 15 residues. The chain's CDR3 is CASSLLAAGDNEQFF. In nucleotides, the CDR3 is TGTGCCAGCAGCTTACTAGCGGCTGGGGACAATGAGCAGTTCTTC.

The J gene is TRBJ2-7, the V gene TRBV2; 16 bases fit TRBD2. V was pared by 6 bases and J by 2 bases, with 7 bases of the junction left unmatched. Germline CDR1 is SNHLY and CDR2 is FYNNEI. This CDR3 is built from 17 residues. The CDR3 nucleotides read TGTGCCAGCAGGACCGGGACTAGCGGGAGGGGCGCCTACGAGCAGTACTTC. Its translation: CASRTGTSGRGAYEQYF.

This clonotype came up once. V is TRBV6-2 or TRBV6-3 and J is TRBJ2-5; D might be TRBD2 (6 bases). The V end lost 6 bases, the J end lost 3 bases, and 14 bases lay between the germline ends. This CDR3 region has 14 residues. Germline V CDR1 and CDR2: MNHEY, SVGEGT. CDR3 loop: CASSLAVTKETQYF. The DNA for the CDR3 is TGTGCCAGCAGCTTAGCGGTAACGAAAGAGACCCAGTACTTC.